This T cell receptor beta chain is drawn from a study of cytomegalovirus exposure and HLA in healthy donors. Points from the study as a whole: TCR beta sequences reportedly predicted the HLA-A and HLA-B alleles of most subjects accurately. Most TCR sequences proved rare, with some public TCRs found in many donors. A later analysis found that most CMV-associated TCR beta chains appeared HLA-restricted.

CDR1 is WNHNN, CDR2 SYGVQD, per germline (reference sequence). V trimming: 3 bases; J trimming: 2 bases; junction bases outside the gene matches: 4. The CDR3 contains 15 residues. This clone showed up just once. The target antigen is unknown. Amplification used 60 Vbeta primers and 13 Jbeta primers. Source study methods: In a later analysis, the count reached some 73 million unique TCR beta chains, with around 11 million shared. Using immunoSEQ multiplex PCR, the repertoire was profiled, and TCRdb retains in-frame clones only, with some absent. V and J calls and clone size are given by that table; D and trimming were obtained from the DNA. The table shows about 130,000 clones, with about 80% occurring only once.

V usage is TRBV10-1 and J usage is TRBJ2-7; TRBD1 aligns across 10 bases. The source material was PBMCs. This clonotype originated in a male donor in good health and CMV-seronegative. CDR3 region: CASSEDRGLPYEQYF. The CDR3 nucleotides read TGCGCCAGCAGTGAAGACAGGGGGCTCCCCTACGAGCAGTACTTC.